One sample yielded the 25 T cell receptor beta chains listed below, sequenced in a study of cytomegalovirus exposure and HLA in healthy donors (TCRdb year 2017). The receptor library was made with the immunoSEQ multiplex PCR assay. The table was pulled from immuneACCESS by TCRdb, which kept in-frame rearrangements only. Such tables lose some clones; where checked, under half of the loss comes from unresolved V genes, and the rest has no known cause. Within this sample are fewer than 200,000 clones, with around nine tenths of them counted one time only. More than 1.3% of the sample is in the top ten clones. Sequencing input: PBMCs. Source of these receptors: a woman in her 30s in good health and CMV-seronegative.

This clone has only a few counts. The CDR3 DNA is TGCGCCAGCAGTCGGTCCGCCCCGAACACCGGGGAGCTGTTTTTT. Residues: CASSRSAPNTGELFF. This chain connects TRBV4-1 to TRBJ2-2, with D hard to call. With 6 bases removed from V and 0 bases from J, the gap between germline ends came to 11 bases. CDR3 length: 15 residues. Germline CDR1 reads MGHRA; CDR2 reads YSYEKL.

This clone was picked up one time. This chain links TRBV5-4 with TRBJ2-3, with D hard to call. Germline-derived CDR1 and CDR2 are SGHNT and YYREEE (reference sequence). Trimming removed 5 bases at V and 1 base at J, with 8 bases between. The CDR3 runs to 13 residues. Written as DNA, the CDR3 is TGTGCCAGCAGACAGACGGGCACAGATACGCAGTATTTT. Translating gives CASRQTGTDTQYF.

The V gene is TRBV5-1, the J gene TRBJ1-4; D remains ambiguous. Between the trimmed V and J ends, which lost 4 bases and 7 bases, there was a span of 11 bases. The CDR3 sequence is 13 residues long. The V gene's germline CDR1 is SGHRS and CDR2 YFSETQ. Here the CDR3 DNA reads TGCGCCAGCAGCCCATCCGGTCCTGAAAAACTGTTTTTT. Protein sequence: CASSPSGPEKLFF.

CDR3 loop: CASSSTTSTGELFF. The CDR3 DNA sequence: TGTGCCAGCAGCTCGACGACTAGCACCGGGGAGCTGTTTTTT. The chain carries TRBV7-9 and TRBJ2-2; the D gene is possibly TRBD2 (6 bases). V was trimmed by 4 bases and J by 4 bases, leaving 10 bases between them. The CDR3 consists of 14 residues. Germline V gene lookup returns CDR1 SEHNR and CDR2 FQNEAQ (reference sequence).

This chain connects TRBV4-1 to TRBJ2-1; 10 bases are a match to TRBD2. The CDR3 runs to 15 residues. Trimming cost V 1 base and J 9 bases; bases outside gene matches: 6. Germline loops: CDR1 MGHRA, CDR2 YSYEKL. The CDR3 region has the DNA TGCGCCAGCAGCCAAGTTGGCCTAGCGGGGGTTGAGCAGTTCTTC. It specifies CASSQVGLAGVEQFF.

The V call is TRBV4-3, the J call TRBJ1-1; weak D call: TRBD1 (5 bases). The CDR3 runs to 16 residues. Germline V gene data show CDR1 as LGHNA and CDR2 as YSLEER. Trimming cost V 0 bases and J 6 bases, with 17 bases left between them. DNA for the CDR3: TGCGCCAGCAGCCAAGATAGCCTGGCGGGGGGTTCTGAAGCTTTCTTT. Protein: CASSQDSLAGGSEAFF.

The chain joins TRBV27 to TRBJ1-1; 8 positions agree with TRBD1. Germline trimming cut 2 bases from V and 2 bases from J; bases unmatched to any gene: 4. The CDR3 contains 15 residues. Germline CDR1 reads MNHEY; CDR2 reads SMNVEV (reference sequence). In DNA form, the CDR3 reads TGTGCCAGCAGTTTAGGGACAGGCCCCAACACTGAAGCTTTCTTT. As protein: CASSLGTGPNTEAFF.

The chain uses TRBV6-4 and TRBJ2-1; 11 bases are shared with TRBD1. J lost 6 bases, V lost 2 bases, and 0 bases had no gene match. This CDR3 has 14 amino acids. Germline CDR1 is MRHNA and CDR2 is SNTAGT. In DNA form, the CDR3 reads TGTGCCAGCAGTGACGGGACAGGGGGCAATGAGCAGTTCTTC. As protein: CASSDGTGGNEQFF.

The chain has TRBV2 and TRBJ1-5; TRBD1 aligns across 7 bases. Germline-derived CDR1 and CDR2 are SNHLY and FYNNEI. The junction had 8 bases not matched to a gene; V was cut back by 8 bases and J by 7 bases. The CDR3 runs to 13 residues. This CDR3 reads CASRQGENQPQHF. DNA of the CDR3: TGTGCCAGCCGGCAGGGGGAGAACCAGCCCCAGCATTTT. Complete variable domain (other parts from reference TRBV2 and TRBJ1-5): EPEVTQTPSHQVTQMGQEVILRCVPISNHLYFYWYRQILGQKVEFLVSFYNNEISEKSEIFDDQFSVERPDGSNFTLKIRSTKLEDSAMYFCASRQGENQPQHFGDGTRLSIL.

This rearrangement joins TRBV2 to TRBJ2-7, with D maybe TRBD2 (6 bases). This CDR3 spans 15 amino acids. The V gene's germline CDR1 is SNHLY and CDR2 FYNNEI. Trimming took 4 bases from V and 2 from J, leaving 15 bases between them. The CDR3 here is CASSGDSKSPYEQYF. The CDR3 DNA reads TGTGCCAGCAGTGGGGACTCCAAATCCCCCTACGAGCAGTACTTC.

The rearrangement joins TRBV10-3 to TRBJ1-2; 12 positions match TRBD1. The CDR3 extends over 13 amino acids. The germline CDR1 and CDR2 sequences are ENHRY and SYGVKD. DNA of the CDR3: TGTGGAATTGGGGGGACAGGGGGCGATGGCTACACCTTC. This encodes CGIGGTGGDGYTF.

This clone has just one count. The rearrangement joins TRBV27 to TRBJ1-1; D is unclear. The germline CDR1 and CDR2 sequences are MNHEY and SMNVEV (reference sequence). CDR3 length: 13 amino acids. Trimming took 5 bases from V and 7 from J, leaving 14 bases between them. The CDR3 loop is CASSPAGTYEAFF. CDR3 sequence (DNA): TGTGCCAGCAGTCCCGCGGGAACGTATGAAGCTTTCTTT.

The chain is built from TRBV6-6 and TRBJ1-1; D perhaps matches TRBD1 (6 bases). This CDR3 contains 15 residues. With 5 bases removed from V and 0 bases from J, the gap between germline ends came to 13 bases. Germline-derived CDR1 and CDR2 are MNHNY and SVGAGI (reference sequence). CDR3 region: CASSRSQGMNTEAFF. Here the CDR3 DNA reads TGTGCCAGCAGTCGCTCACAGGGAATGAACACTGAAGCTTTCTTT.

This clone is a singleton in its sample. The chain has TRBV18 and TRBJ1-6, with a weak D call TRBD1 (5 bases). In germline, CDR1 is KGHSH, CDR2 LQKENI. The CDR3 sequence is 16 residues long. Trimming left V 3 bases short and J 7 bases short, with 16 bases between. This CDR3 reads CASSPTSDTKNSPLHF. For the CDR3, the DNA is TGTGCCAGCTCACCGACCTCGGACACCAAAAATTCACCCCTCCACTTT. The complete variable domain, with remaining parts taken from reference TRBV18 and TRBJ1-6, reads NAGVMQNPRHLVRRRGQEARLRCSPMKGHSHVYWYRQLPEEGLKFMVYLQKENIIDESGMPKERFSAEFPKEGPSILRIQQVVRGDSAAYFCASSPTSDTKNSPLHFGNGTRLTVT.

V usage is TRBV2 and J usage is TRBJ1-2; possible D gene TRBD1, 5 bases. V shed 2 bases and J shed 6 bases, with 10 bases lying between them. The germline gives CDR1 SNHLY, CDR2 FYNNEI. The CDR3 covers 13 residues. The CDR3 region has the DNA TGTGCCAGCAGTGAAAGGACATTCAATGGCTACACCTTC. This sequence encodes CASSERTFNGYTF. Combining the CDR3 with reference TRBV2 and TRBJ1-2 gives the whole variable domain EPEVTQTPSHQVTQMGQEVILRCVPISNHLYFYWYRQILGQKVEFLVSFYNNEISEKSEIFDDQFSVERPDGSNFTLKIRSTKLEDSAMYFCASSERTFNGYTFGSGTRLTVV.

The DNA for the CDR3 is TGTGCCAGCAGTGAATCCGGAGGGAGGTATGGCTACACCTTC. It specifies CASSESGGRYGYTF. J is TRBJ1-2 and V is TRBV6-1; D not resolved. Germline V gives CDR1 MNHNS, CDR2 SASEGT. There are 14 residues in the CDR3. Trimming removed 2 bases at V and 5 bases at J, with 12 bases between.

The rearrangement links TRBV5-3 to TRBJ1-5, with D uncertain. TRBV5-3 is classed as an ORF, of uncertain function. The germline V and J ends were trimmed by 0 bases and 7 bases, with 14 bases remaining between them. The CDR3 length is 15 residues. The CDR3 DNA is TGTGCCAGAAGCTTGGGACGCGCGGAGGAGCAGCCCCAGCATTTT. Residues: CARSLGRAEEQPQHF.

The gene calls are TRBV13 and TRBJ2-3, with 10 bases lining up with TRBD2. The CDR3 covers 16 residues. The germline gives CDR1 PRHDT, CDR2 FYEKMQ (reference sequence). V lost 2 bases and J lost 3; bases outside the gene matches: 5. CDR3 amino acids: CASSLRAGGQTDTQYF. The CDR3 DNA reads as TGTGCCAGCAGCTTACGAGCGGGGGGGCAAACAGATACGCAGTATTTT. The full variable domain, completed using reference TRBV13 and TRBJ2-3, is AAGVIQSPRHLIKEKRETATLKCYPIPRHDTVYWYQQGPGQDPQFLISFYEKMQSDKGSIPDRFSAQQFSDYHSELNMSSLELGDSALYFCASSLRAGGQTDTQYFGPGTRLTVL.

The J gene is TRBJ1-2, the V gene TRBV19, with 8 bases identical to TRBD1. The ends lost 10 bases at V and 3 bases at J; junction bases unmatched: 10. The CDR3 is made up of 14 amino acids. CDR1 and CDR2 (germline): LNHDA, SQIVND (reference sequence). CDR3 protein: CATHSTGAYYGYTF. CDR3 DNA sequence: TGTGCCACTCATTCGACAGGGGCGTACTATGGCTACACCTTC.

This chain's CDR3 is CASSQDQGIGTKNIQYF. The CDR3 DNA reads TGCGCCAGCAGCCAAGATCAGGGGATCGGGACCAAAAACATTCAGTACTTC. The chain joins TRBV4-1 to TRBJ2-4; TRBD1 might be the D (6 bases). Germline V gives CDR1 MGHRA, CDR2 YSYEKL. The V gene lost 0 bases and the J gene lost 2 bases, with 14 bases spanning the gap. The CDR3 sequence is 17 residues long.

The gene calls are TRBV6-5 and TRBJ2-3; 7 bases agree with TRBD1. Losses at the gene ends were 6 bases for V and 8 bases for J; bases not matched to a gene: 11. This CDR3 region has 14 residues. CDR1 and CDR2 from the germline V gene are MNHEY and SVGAGI. Written as DNA, the CDR3 is TGTGCCAGCAGCAGGGGGAGCTCTGGCGGTACGCAGTATTTT. Protein sequence: CASSRGSSGGTQYF.

The chain is built from TRBV5-1 and TRBJ2-2; the D gene is possibly TRBD1 (6 bases). The germline V and J ends were trimmed by 0 bases and 0 bases, with 6 bases remaining between them. This CDR3 has 15 residues. Germline lookup yields CDR1 SGHRS and CDR2 YFSETQ. The DNA for the CDR3 is TGCGCCAGCAGCTTGGGGACAGCGAACACCGGGGAGCTGTTTTTT. Protein: CASSLGTANTGELFF.

This sequence joins TRBV6-1 and TRBJ1-2, with 9 bases identical to TRBD1. Germline V gene data show CDR1 as MNHNS and CDR2 as SASEGT. The trim removed 2 bases at V and 2 bases at J, leaving 3 bases unmatched. The CDR3 is 15 residues long. The CDR3 bases are TGTGCCAGCAGTGAATATGGGACAGGGAACTATGGCTACACCTTC. This sequence encodes CASSEYGTGNYGYTF.

This chain uses TRBV27 with TRBJ2-1; 9 positions agree with TRBD1. After removal of 9 bases from V and 2 bases from J, the junction contained 8 bases not matched to a gene. Germline CDR1 and CDR2: MNHEY and SMNVEV (reference sequence). The CDR3 loop spans 15 amino acids. CDR3 in amino acids: CASNRGLSTYNEQFF. In DNA, the CDR3 is TGTGCCAGTAACAGGGGGCTAAGTACCTACAATGAGCAGTTCTTC.

The chain recombines TRBV25-1 with TRBJ2-1, with 8 bases aligning to TRBD2. CDR3 size: 16 residues. The germline V gene has CDR1 MGHDK and CDR2 SYGVNS. V dropped 2 bases and J dropped 7; count of bases not matched to a gene: 10. The CDR3 loop is CASSEHLISGDNEQFF. CDR3 bases: TGTGCCAGCAGTGAACACCTGATTAGCGGGGATAATGAGCAGTTCTTC.